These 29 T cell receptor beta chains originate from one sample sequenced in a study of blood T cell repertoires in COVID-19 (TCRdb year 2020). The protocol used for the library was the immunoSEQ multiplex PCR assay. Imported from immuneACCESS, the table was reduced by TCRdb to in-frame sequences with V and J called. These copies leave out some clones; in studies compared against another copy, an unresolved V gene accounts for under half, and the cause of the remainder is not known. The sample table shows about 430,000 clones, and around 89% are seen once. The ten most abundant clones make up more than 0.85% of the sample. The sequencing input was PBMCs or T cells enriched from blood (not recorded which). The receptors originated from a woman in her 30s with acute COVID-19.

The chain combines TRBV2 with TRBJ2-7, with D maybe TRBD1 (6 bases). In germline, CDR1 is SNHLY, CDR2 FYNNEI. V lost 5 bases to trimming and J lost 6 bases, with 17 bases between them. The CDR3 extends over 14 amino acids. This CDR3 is CASSLGTKISEQYF. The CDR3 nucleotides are TGTGCCAGCAGTCTGGGGACAAAGATCTCCGAGCAGTACTTC.

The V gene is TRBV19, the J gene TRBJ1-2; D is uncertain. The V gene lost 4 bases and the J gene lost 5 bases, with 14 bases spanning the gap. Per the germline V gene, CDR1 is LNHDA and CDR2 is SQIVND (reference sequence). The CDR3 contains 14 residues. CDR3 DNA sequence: TGTGCCAGTAGTACCGTCCAACAGCTGTATGGCTACACCTTC. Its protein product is CASSTVQQLYGYTF.

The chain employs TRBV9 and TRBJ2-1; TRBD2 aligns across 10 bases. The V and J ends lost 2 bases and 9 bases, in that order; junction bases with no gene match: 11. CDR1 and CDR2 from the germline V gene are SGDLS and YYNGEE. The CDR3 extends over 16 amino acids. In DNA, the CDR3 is TGTGCCAGCAGCGTCCAGTCCAGCGGGGGGGCCTCTGAGCAGTTCTTC. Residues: CASSVQSSGGASEQFF. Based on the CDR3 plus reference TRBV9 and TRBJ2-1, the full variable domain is DSGVTQTPKHLITATGQRVTLRCSPRSGDLSVYWYQQSLDQGLQFLIQYYNGEERAKGNILERFSAQQFPDLHSELNLSSLELGDSALYFCASSVQSSGGASEQFFGPGTRLTVL.

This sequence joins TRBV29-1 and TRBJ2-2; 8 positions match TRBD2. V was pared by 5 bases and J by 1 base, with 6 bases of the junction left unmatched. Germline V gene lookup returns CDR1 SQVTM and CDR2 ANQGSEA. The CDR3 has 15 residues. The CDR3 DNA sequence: TGCAGCGTTTACCTAGCGGGCCTGAACACCGGGGAGCTGTTTTTT. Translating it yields CSVYLAGLNTGELFF.

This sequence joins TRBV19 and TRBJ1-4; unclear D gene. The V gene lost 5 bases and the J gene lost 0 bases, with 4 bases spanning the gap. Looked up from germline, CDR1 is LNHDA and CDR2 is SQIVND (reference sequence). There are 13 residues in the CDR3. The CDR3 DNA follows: TGTGCCAGTAGTCTAACAACTAATGAAAAACTGTTTTTT. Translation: CASSLTTNEKLFF.

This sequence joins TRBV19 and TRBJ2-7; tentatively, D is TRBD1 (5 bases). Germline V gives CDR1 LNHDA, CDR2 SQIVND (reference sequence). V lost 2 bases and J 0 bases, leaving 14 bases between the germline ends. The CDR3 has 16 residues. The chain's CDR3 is CASSIQGQGNSYEQYF. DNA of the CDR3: TGTGCCAGTAGTATACAAGGGCAGGGAAACTCCTACGAGCAGTACTTC.

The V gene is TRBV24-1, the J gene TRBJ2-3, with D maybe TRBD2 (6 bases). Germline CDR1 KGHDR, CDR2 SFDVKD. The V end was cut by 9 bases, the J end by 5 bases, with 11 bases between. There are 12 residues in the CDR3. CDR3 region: CATRAEGDTQYF. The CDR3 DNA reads TGTGCCACCCGCGCGGAGGGAGATACGCAGTATTTT.

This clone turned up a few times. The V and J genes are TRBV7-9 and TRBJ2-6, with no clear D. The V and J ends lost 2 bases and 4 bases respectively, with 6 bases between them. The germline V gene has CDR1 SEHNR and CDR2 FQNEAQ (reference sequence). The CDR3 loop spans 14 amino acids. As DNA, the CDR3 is TGTGCCAGCAGCTTATTCCCGGGGGCCAACGTCCTGACTTTC. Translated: CASSLFPGANVLTF.

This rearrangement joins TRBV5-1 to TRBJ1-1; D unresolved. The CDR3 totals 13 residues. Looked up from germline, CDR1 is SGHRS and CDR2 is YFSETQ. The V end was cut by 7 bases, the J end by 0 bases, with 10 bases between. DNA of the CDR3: TGCGCCAGCGGCCAAAGTTTGAACACTGAAGCTTTCTTT. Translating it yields CASGQSLNTEAFF.

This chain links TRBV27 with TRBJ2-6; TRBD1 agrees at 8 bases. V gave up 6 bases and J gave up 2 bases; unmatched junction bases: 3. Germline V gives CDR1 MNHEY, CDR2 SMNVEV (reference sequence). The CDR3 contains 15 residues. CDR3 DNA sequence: TGTGCCAGCAGACTACAGGGGGCTGGGGCCAACGTCCTGACTTTC. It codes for CASRLQGAGANVLTF.

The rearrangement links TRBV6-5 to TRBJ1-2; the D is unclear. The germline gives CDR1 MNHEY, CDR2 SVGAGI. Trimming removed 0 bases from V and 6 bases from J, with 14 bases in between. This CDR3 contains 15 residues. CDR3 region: CASSYSVGELNGYTF. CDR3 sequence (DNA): TGTGCCAGCAGTTACTCGGTCGGGGAACTCAATGGCTACACCTTC.

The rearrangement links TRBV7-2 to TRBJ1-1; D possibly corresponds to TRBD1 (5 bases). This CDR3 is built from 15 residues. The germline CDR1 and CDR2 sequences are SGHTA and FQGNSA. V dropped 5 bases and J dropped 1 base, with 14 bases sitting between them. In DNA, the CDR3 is TGTGCCAGCAGCCGCCGACGGGGGACGAACACTGAAGCTTTCTTT. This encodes CASSRRRGTNTEAFF.

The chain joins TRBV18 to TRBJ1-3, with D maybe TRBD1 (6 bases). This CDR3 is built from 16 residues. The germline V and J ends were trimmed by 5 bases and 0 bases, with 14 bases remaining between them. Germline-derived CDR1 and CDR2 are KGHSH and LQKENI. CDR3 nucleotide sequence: TGTGCCAGCTCAACCGGACAGCCGTCCTCTGGAAACACCATATATTTT. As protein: CASSTGQPSSGNTIYF. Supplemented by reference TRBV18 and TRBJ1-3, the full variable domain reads NAGVMQNPRHLVRRRGQEARLRCSPMKGHSHVYWYRQLPEEGLKFMVYLQKENIIDESGMPKERFSAEFPKEGPSILRIQQVVRGDSAAYFCASSTGQPSSGNTIYFGEGSWLTVV.

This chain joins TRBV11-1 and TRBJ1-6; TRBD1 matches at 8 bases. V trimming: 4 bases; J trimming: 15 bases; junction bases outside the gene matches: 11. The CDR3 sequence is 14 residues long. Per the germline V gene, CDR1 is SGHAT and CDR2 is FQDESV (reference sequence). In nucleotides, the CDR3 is TGTGCCAGCAGCTCGGGCCAGGGGGCGAGGGACCTCCACTTT. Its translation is CASSSGQGARDLHF.

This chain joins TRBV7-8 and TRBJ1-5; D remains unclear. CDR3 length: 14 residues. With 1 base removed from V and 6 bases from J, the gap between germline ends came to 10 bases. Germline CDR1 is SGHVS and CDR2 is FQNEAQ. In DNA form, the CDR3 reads TGTGCCAGCAGCTTAGGTGGAGGAAGTCAGCCCCAGCATTTT. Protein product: CASSLGGGSQPQHF.

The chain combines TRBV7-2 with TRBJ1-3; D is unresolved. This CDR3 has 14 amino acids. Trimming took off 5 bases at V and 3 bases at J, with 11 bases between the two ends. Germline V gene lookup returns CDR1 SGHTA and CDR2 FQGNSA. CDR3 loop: CASSLTLYGNTIYF. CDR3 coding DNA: TGTGCCAGCAGCCTAACGCTATATGGAAACACCATATATTTT.

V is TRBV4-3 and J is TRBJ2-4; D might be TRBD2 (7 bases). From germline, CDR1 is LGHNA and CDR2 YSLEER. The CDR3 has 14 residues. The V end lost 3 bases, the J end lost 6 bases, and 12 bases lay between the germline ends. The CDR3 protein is CASSHRGGVNIQYF. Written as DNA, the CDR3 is TGCGCCAGCAGCCATAGGGGGGGGGTAAACATTCAGTACTTC.

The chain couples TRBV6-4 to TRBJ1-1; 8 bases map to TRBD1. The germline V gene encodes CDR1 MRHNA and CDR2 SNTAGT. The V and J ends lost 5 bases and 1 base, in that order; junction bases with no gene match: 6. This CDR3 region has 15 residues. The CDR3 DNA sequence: TGTGCCAGCAGTAAGACAGGGGAGGGGAACACTGAAGCTTTCTTT. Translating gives CASSKTGEGNTEAFF.

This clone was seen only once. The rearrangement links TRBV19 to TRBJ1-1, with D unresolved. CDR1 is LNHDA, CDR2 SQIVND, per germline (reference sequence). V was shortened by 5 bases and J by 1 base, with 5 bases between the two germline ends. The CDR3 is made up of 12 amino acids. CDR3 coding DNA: TGTGCCAGTAGTTTGCGGAACACTGAAGCTTTCTTT. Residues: CASSLRNTEAFF.

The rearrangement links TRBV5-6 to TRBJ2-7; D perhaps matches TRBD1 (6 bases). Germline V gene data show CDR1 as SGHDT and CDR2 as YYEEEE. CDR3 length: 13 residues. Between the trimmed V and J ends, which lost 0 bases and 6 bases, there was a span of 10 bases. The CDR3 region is CASSLGTGTEQYF. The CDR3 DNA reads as TGTGCCAGCAGCTTGGGTACAGGGACCGAGCAGTACTTC.

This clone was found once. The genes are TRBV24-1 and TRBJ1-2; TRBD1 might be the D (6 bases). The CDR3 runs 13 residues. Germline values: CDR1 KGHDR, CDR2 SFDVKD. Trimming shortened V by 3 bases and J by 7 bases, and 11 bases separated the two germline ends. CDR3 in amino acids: CATSDEGVGGYTF. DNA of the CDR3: TGTGCCACCAGTGATGAGGGGGTCGGTGGCTACACCTTC.

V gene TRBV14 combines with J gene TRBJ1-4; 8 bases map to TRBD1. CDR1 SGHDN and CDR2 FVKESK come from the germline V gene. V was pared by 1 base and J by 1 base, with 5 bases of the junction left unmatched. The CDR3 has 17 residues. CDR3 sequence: CASSQGPDRGTNEKLFF. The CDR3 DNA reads TGTGCCAGCAGCCAAGGACCTGACAGGGGAACTAATGAAAAACTGTTTTTT.

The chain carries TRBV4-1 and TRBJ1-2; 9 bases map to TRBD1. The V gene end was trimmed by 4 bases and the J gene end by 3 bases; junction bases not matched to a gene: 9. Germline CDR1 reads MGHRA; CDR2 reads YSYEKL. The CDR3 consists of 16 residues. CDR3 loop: CASSRLKDRGDYGYTF. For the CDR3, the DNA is TGCGCCAGCAGCCGACTGAAGGACAGGGGAGACTATGGCTACACCTTC.

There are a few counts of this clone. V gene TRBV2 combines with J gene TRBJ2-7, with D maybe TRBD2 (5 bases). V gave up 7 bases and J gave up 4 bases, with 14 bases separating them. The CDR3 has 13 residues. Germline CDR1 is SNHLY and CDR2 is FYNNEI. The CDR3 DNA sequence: TGTGCCAGCATGAGTGAGACTATGTACGAGCAGTACTTC. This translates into CASMSETMYEQYF.

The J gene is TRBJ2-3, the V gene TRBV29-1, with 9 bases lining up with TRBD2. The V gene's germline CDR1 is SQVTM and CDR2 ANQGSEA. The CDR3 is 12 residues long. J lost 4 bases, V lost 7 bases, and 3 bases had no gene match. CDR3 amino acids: CSAASGADTQYF. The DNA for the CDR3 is TGCAGCGCCGCTAGCGGGGCAGATACGCAGTATTTT.

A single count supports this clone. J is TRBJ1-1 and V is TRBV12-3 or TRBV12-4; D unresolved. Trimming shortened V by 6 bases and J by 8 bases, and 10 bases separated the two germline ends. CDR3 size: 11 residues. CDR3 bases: TGTGCCAGCAGATACCAGGTCGAAGCTTTCTTT. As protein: CASRYQVEAFF.

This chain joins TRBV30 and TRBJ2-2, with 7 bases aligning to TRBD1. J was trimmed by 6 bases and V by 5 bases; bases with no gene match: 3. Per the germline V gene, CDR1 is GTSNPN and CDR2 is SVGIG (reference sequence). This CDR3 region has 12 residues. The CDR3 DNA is TGTGCCTGGGGACAGGCCCCCGGGGAGCTGTTTTTT. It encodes CAWGQAPGELFF.

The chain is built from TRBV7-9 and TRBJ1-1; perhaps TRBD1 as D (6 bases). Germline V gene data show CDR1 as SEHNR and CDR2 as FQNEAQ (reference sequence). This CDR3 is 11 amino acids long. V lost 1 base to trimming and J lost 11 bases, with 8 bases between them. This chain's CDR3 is CASSLGTVAFF. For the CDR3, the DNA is TGTGCCAGCAGCTTAGGGACAGTGGCTTTCTTT.

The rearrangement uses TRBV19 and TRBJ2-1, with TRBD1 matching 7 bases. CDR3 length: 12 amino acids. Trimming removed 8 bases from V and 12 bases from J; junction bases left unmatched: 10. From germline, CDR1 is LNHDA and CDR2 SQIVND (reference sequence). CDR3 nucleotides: TGTGCCAGTTCCGGGCCAGGGGGAGTGCAGTTCTTC. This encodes CASSGPGGVQFF.